The TCR beta chain under discussion was sequenced for a study of lymphopenia after photon versus proton radiotherapy. Notes on the study in general: Post-nadir diversity loss with photons came from oligoclonal expansion, particularly CD8+ Temra cells. A bigger post-nadir fall in TCR diversity correlated inversely with survival time in deceased patients. Photon-treated patients lost naive T cells and TCR diversity; proton-treated stayed stable.

Libraries were prepared by immunoSEQ multiplex PCR; TCRdb keeps only in-frame clonotypes and omits some of them. This repertoire shows approximately 22,000 clones, 85% found once; its top ten account for about 19%. With respect to this clone: Its antigen remains unidentified.

Germline V gene data show CDR1 as LGHNA and CDR2 as YNFKEQ. V dropped 3 bases and J dropped 7; count of bases not matched to a gene: 9. This CDR3 comprises 16 residues. The input for sequencing was peripheral blood, taken from a patient treated with photon-based radiotherapy. The receptor comes from a man in his sixties with pancreatic cancer. This chain uses TRBV4-2 with TRBJ1-2, with 12 bases matching TRBD1. This CDR3 is CASSQEPGQGAVGYTF. CDR3 in DNA: TGTGCCAGCAGCCAGGAACCGGGACAGGGGGCCGTTGGCTACACCTTC.